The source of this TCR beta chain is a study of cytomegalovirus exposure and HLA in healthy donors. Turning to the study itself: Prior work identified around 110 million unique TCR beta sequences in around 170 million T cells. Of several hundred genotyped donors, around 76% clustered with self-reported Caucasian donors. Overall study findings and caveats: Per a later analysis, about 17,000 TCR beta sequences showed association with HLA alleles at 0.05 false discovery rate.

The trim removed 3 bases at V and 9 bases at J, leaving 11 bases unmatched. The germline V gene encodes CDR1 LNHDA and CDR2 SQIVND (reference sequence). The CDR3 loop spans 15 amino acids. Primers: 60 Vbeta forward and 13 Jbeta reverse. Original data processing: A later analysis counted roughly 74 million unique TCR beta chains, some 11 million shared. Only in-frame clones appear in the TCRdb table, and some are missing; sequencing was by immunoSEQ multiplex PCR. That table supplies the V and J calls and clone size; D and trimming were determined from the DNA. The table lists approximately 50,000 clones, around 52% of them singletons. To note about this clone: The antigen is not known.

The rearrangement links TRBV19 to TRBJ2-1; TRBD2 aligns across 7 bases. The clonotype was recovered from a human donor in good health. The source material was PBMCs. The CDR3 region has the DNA TGTGCCAGTAGTATGGCGGGGGTGGGGGGTACTGAGCAGTTCTTC. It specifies CASSMAGVGGTEQFF.